A selection of T cell receptor beta chains follows, all from one sample in a study of blood T cells in healthy people across ages. From the 5' RACE reads, TCRdb called clonotypes with MiXCR, one entry per CDR3 protein. The sample shows roughly 1,000,000 distinct CDR3 sequences, about 23% of them seen only once. This same sample was also taken into another study, of T cells of mothers and their children.

The sequenced material came from blood. The receptors were gathered from a girl aged 2 to 10 in good health. Both conserved end residues are part of each CDR3. Each record gives: V gene, D gene, clone size, J gene, CDR3 protein, CDR3 DNA. The D gene is left open where the match is weak. Size tells how often a clone was seen (once, few, many) or the class of an expanded clone, and some rows leave it out.

TRBV5-4	.	.	TRBJ2-7	CASSPSYESDEQYF	TGTGCCAGCAGCCCTAGCTACGAGTCTGACGAGCAGTACTTC
TRBV14	TRBD1	few	TRBJ2-5	CASSLRGQGGLIQETQYF	TGTGCCAGCAGCCTACGGGGACAGGGGGGTTTGATACAAGAGACCCAGTACTTC
TRBV9	.	.	TRBJ1-4	CASGLNEKLFF	TGTGCCAGCGGGCTTAATGAAAAACTGTTTTTT
TRBV29-1	.	few	TRBJ2-6	CSVGDKESSGANVLTF	TGCAGCGTGGGGGACAAAGAGAGCTCTGGGGCCAACGTCCTGACTTTC
TRBV5-6	TRBD2	.	TRBJ2-2	CASSPFGAGVVNTGELFF	TGTGCCAGCAGCCCCTTCGGGGCGGGAGTAGTAAACACCGGGGAGCTGTTTTTT
TRBV29-1	TRBD2	.	TRBJ2-2	CSVELASGGVTGELFF	TGCAGCGTTGAGCTGGCTAGCGGGGGGGTGACCGGGGAGCTGTTTTTT
TRBV9	TRBD2	.	TRBJ2-1	CASSTSLAGPSNEQFF	TGTGCCAGCAGCACATCGCTAGCGGGACCTTCAAATGAGCAGTTCTTC
TRBV4-2	.	few	TRBJ1-3	CASSQGNGNTIYF	TGTGCCAGCAGCCAAGGGAATGGAAACACCATATATTTT
TRBV15	.	few	TRBJ1-5	CATSTGGRSNQPQHF	TGTGCCACCAGCACGGGGGGTAGAAGCAATCAGCCCCAGCATTTT
TRBV12-3/TRBV12-4	.	.	TRBJ2-7	CASSPVASYEQYF	TGTGCCAGCAGCCCCGTTGCATCCTACGAGCAGTACTTC
TRBV25-1	.	once	TRBJ1-2	CASSGPQSAGHYGYTF	TGTGCCAGCAGTGGGCCCCAGTCGGCGGGTCACTATGGCTACACCTTC
TRBV3-1	.	few	TRBJ1-1	CASSQQPGSTGLNTEAFF	TGTGCCAGCAGCCAACAGCCAGGGTCTACGGGATTGAACACTGAAGCTTTCTTT
TRBV29-1	.	few	TRBJ1-2	CSVETPGNNYGYTF	TGCAGCGTGGAAACCCCCGGGAACAACTATGGCTACACCTTC
TRBV5-6	TRBD2	.	TRBJ2-1	CASSLQRGPLSEQFF	TGTGCCAGCAGCCTCCAGCGGGGTCCCTTAAGTGAGCAGTTCTTC
TRBV6-1	.	few	TRBJ1-5	CASTQYEGPGWPQHF	TGTGCCAGCACCCAGTATGAGGGCCCGGGGTGGCCCCAGCATTTT
TRBV4-1	TRBD2	.	TRBJ2-7	CASSQPGLAPNLGQYF	TGCGCCAGCAGCCAACCGGGACTAGCCCCCAATCTGGGGCAGTACTTC
TRBV7-9	.	few	TRBJ1-3	CASSPSASSGNTIYF	TGTGCCAGCAGCCCTTCAGCGTCCTCTGGAAACACCATATATTTT
TRBV29-1	TRBD1	.	TRBJ1-2	CSVGQGASWAGGYTF	TGCAGCGTTGGTCAGGGGGCCTCATGGGCCGGCGGCTACACCTTC
TRBV4-1	TRBD1	few	TRBJ2-1	CASSQEVETGGNEQFF	TGCGCCAGCAGCCAAGAAGTGGAGACAGGGGGCAATGAGCAGTTCTTC
TRBV6-2/TRBV6-3	TRBD2	few	TRBJ2-7	CASRNRGGFYEQYF	TGTGCCAGCAGGAATCGGGGGGGTTTCTACGAGCAGTACTTC
TRBV4-3	.	.	TRBJ2-1	CASSHSIRGEQFF	TGCGCCAGCAGCCATTCTATTCGGGGTGAGCAGTTCTTC
TRBV20-1	TRBD1	few	TRBJ2-7	CSARDRMKAYEQYF	TGCAGTGCGAGGGACAGGATGAAAGCCTACGAGCAGTACTTC
TRBV19	TRBD2	few	TRBJ2-1	CASKVAGDNEQFF	TGTGCCAGTAAAGTAGCGGGAGACAATGAGCAGTTCTTC
TRBV28	.	few	TRBJ2-7	CASSPDGVHEQYF	TGTGCCAGTTCGCCGGACGGTGTCCACGAGCAGTACTTC
TRBV7-9	.	once	TRBJ1-1	CASSLDSNTNTEAFF	TGTGCCAGCAGCTTAGACTCGAATACGAACACTGAAGCTTTCTTT
TRBV4-1	.	.	TRBJ1-5	CASSQEQGPNQPQHF	TGCGCCAGCAGCCAAGAACAGGGCCCTAATCAGCCCCAGCATTTT
TRBV7-9	.	few	TRBJ1-4	CASSPPGPPGGKLFF	TGTGCCAGCAGCCCCCCCGGCCCACCGGGTGGAAAACTGTTTTTT
TRBV6-5	.	.	TRBJ2-3	CASSYSPPGQYF	TGTGCCAGCAGTTACTCGCCGCCGGGGCAGTATTTT
TRBV5-1	.	few	TRBJ2-7	CASSHIFNIETTYEQYF	TGCGCCAGCAGCCACATATTTAACATCGAAACCACCTACGAGCAGTACTTC
TRBV7-2	.	few	TRBJ2-3	CASSPGAIPDTQYF	TGTGCCAGCAGCCCCGGGGCCATCCCAGATACGCAGTATTTT
TRBV6-5	TRBD1	few	TRBJ1-4	CASSYQGGAEKLFF	TGTGCCAGCAGTTACCAAGGGGGCGCGGAAAAACTGTTTTTT
TRBV20-1	.	few	TRBJ1-3	CSARMSNEDTIYF	TGCAGTGCTAGGATGTCGAACGAGGACACCATATATTTT
TRBV7-2	.	.	TRBJ2-3	CASSLTRSVQTDTQYF	TGTGCCAGCAGCTTAACCCGATCCGTTCAAACAGATACGCAGTATTTT
TRBV5-1	TRBD2	.	TRBJ2-3	CASGYSAGESDTQYF	TGCGCCAGCGGATACTCGGCGGGGGAATCAGATACGCAGTATTTT
TRBV7-8	.	.	TRBJ2-5	CASSLPGGAQQETQYF	TGTGCCAGCAGCTTACCTGGGGGCGCGCAACAAGAGACCCAGTACTTC
TRBV15	.	few	TRBJ1-1	CATSRDRAPGMNTEAFF	TGTGCCACCAGCAGAGATCGGGCCCCCGGAATGAACACTGAAGCTTTCTTT
TRBV20-1	TRBD2	few	TRBJ2-1	CSGARGRASYNEQFF	TGCAGTGGGGCCCGGGGGAGGGCCTCCTACAATGAGCAGTTCTTC
TRBV29-1	.	.	TRBJ2-5	CSVDPGKETQYF	TGCAGCGTTGACCCAGGGAAAGAGACCCAGTACTTC
TRBV7-9	TRBD2	.	TRBJ2-5	CASSHPAGDGETQYF	TGTGCCAGCAGCCATCCAGCGGGAGATGGAGAGACCCAGTACTTC
TRBV5-1	.	few	TRBJ2-5	CASSLGPGRKETLYF	TGCGCCAGCAGCTTGGGACCGGGACGGAAAGAGACCCTGTACTTC
TRBV7-9	TRBD1	.	TRBJ1-1	CASSAYDRGDVGAFF	TGTGCCAGCAGTGCCTACGACAGGGGTGACGTGGGTGCTTTCTTT
TRBV4-1	.	few	TRBJ1-6	CASSQDNLALHF	TGCGCCAGCAGCCAAGATAATCTGGCCCTCCACTTT
TRBV9	.	.	TRBJ1-4	CASSANREGPNSEKLFF	TGTGCCAGCAGCGCCAACAGGGAAGGTCCGAATAGTGAAAAACTGTTTTTT
TRBV29-1	TRBD2	.	TRBJ2-3	CSVEGGLAHATDTQYF	TGCAGCGTTGAAGGGGGACTAGCGCACGCCACAGATACGCAGTATTTT
TRBV5-5	.	few	TRBJ1-1	CASSPAGTTNTEAFF	TGTGCCAGCAGCCCGGCTGGGACAACGAACACTGAAGCTTTCTTT
TRBV19	.	few	TRBJ2-6	CASSMTLDPNVLTF	TGTGCCAGTAGTATGACCCTGGATCCCAACGTCCTGACTTTC
TRBV20-1	.	.	TRBJ2-3	CSAREGSDTQYF	TGCAGTGCTAGAGAGGGTTCGGATACGCAGTATTTT